This T cell receptor beta chain was profiled in a study of T cells in Graves' hyperthyroidism and ophthalmopathy. Graves' hyperthyroidism qualified as stable when ophthalmopathy did not progress within 18 months. Patients were excluded because of uncontrolled infection, other autoimmune disease, pregnancy or lactation. Germline V gene sequence: CDR1 KGHSH, CDR2 LQKENI. The CDR3 extends over 15 amino acids. V was cut by 4 bases and J by 1 base, with 8 bases left in between. In the case of this clonotype: Its antigen is as yet unknown.

Points from the study as a whole: Most clonotypes that expanded in the thyroid above 0.001 also showed up in blood.

Amplified regions were TCR beta CDR3 sequences from RNA transcripts. Researchers ran a first-round RT-PCR on the TCR CDR3 using the HTBI primer set. A single record per CDR3 protein comes from TCRdb applying MiXCR to the multiplex PCR reads. This sample has about 420,000 distinct CDR3 sequences; roughly an eighth occur once, and the top ten carry 5.3%. The source of this sequence is a woman aged 18-29 years with Graves' hyperthyroidism. Sequenced input: blood. The chain uses TRBV18 and TRBJ2-6, with a weak D call TRBD2 (5 bases). The DNA of the CDR3 is TGTGCCAGCTCACAACCGGGGTCTGGGGCCAACGTCCTGACTTTC. Amino acids: CASSQPGSGANVLTF.